This TCR beta chain was observed in a study of tumor-infiltrating lymphocytes in primary liver carcinoma. Background on the study: Sample counts of productive TCRbeta reads spanned roughly 3.65 to 7.13 million; these counts were similar across tissue types.

Both blood RNA, taken from unsorted whole blood, and germline DNA were extracted. This CDR3 is built from 16 residues. Germline V lookup: CDR1 MNHEY, CDR2 SVGAGI. V lost 6 bases and J lost 7; bases outside the gene matches: 18. The template, approximately 500 ng total RNA, yielded TCR beta cDNA made with a constant-region primer. Modified slightly, ARM-PCR produced TCR beta libraries over three nested multiplex PCR rounds. TRBV1-TRBV30 forward primers paired with a C-beta reverse primer drove the first two PCR rounds, around 9 cycles each. One entry per CDR3 protein results from TCRdb running MiXCR on the multiplex PCR reads. The sample has about 200,000 distinct CDR3 sequences, around 60% seen once. The study's findings and limits: Tumor-adjacent and tumor-blood pairs showed less overlap than tumor region pairs.

A few counts support this clonotype. Its target is unknown. Since a much larger clone is just one base distant, this may be a read error. What was sequenced was peripheral blood. The chain employs TRBV6-5 and TRBJ2-7; 7 bases map to TRBD2. This TCR was sampled from a woman aged 55 to 70 with primary liver carcinoma and hepatitis B virus infection. DNA of the CDR3: TGTGCCAGCAGCCGGACTAGAGGGAGAGCCTGGGGGGAGCAGTACTTC. Its translation is CASSRTRGRAWGEQYF.